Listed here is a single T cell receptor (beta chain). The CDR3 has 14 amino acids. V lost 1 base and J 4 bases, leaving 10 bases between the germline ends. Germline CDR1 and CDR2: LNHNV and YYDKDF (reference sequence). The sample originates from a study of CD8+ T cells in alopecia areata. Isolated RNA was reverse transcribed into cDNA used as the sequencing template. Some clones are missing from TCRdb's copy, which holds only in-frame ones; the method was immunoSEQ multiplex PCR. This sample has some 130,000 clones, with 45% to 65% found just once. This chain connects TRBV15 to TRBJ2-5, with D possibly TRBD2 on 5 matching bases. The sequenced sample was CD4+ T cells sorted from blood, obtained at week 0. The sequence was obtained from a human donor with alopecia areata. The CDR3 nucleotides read TGTGCCACCAGCAGAGCCGTCGGGGTAGAGACCCAGTACTTC. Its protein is CATSRAVGVETQYF.